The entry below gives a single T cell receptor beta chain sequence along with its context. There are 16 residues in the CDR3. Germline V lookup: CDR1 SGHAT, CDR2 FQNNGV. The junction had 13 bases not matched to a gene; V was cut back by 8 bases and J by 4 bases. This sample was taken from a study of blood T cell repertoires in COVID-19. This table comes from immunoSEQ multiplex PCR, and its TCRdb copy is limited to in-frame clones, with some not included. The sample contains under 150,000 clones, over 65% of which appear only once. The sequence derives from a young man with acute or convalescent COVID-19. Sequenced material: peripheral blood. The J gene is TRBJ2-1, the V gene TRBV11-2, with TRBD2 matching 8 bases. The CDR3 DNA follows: TGTGCCAGCCTTAGTAGCGGGGTAACCCGGTACAATGAGCAGTTCTTC. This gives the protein CASLSSGVTRYNEQFF. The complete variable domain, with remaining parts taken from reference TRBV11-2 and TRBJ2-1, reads EAGVAQSPRYKIIEKRQSVAFWCNPISGHATLYWYQQILGQGPKLLIQFQNNGVVDDSQLPKDRFSAERLKGVDSTLKIQPAKLEDSAVYLCASLSSGVTRYNEQFFGPGTRLTVL.